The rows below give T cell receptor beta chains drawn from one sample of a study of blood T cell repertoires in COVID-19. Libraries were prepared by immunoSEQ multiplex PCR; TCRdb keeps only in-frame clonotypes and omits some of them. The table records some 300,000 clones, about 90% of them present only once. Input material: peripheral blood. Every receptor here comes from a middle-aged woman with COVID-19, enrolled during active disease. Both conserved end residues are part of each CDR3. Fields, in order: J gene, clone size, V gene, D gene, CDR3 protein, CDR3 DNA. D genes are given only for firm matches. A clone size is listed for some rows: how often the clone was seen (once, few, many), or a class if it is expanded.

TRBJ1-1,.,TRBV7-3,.,CASSLGTMNTEAFF,TGTGCCAGCAGCTTAGGCACTATGAACACTGAAGCTTTCTTT
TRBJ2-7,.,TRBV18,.,CASSPRRSYEQYF,TGTGCCAGCTCACCCCGGCGGAGCTACGAGCAGTACTTC
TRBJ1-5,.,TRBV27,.,CASRISAGVSNQPQHF,TGTGCCAGCAGAATTTCCGCAGGGGTAAGCAATCAGCCCCAGCATTTT
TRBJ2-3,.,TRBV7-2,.,CANEVGGNTDTQYF,TGTGCCAATGAGGTAGGGGGAAACACAGATACGCAGTATTTT
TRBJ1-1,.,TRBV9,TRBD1,CASSDRQGMNTEAFF,TGTGCCAGCAGCGACCGACAGGGGATGAACACTGAAGCTTTCTTT
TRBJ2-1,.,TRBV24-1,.,CATGTPEYNEQFF,TGTGCCACCGGGACACCGGAATACAATGAGCAGTTCTTC
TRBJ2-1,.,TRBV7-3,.,CASSPFPESYNEQFF,TGTGCCAGCAGCCCGTTTCCCGAGTCCTACAATGAGCAGTTCTTC
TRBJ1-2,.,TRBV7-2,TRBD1,CASSSGQGRAGYTF,TGTGCCAGCAGCTCCGGACAGGGAAGGGCTGGCTACACCTTC
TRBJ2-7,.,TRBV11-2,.,CASSLATGTYEQYF,TGTGCCAGCAGCTTAGCAACAGGAACCTACGAGCAGTACTTC
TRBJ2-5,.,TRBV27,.,CASSLGQGWRKTQYF,TGTGCCAGCAGTTTAGGGCAGGGTTGGAGAAAGACCCAGTACTTC
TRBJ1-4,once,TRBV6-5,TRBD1,CASSYPGQGQKLFF,TGTGCCAGCAGTTACCCAGGACAGGGGCAAAAACTGTTTTTT
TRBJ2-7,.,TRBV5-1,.,CASSLFSGLSYEQYF,TGCGCCAGCAGCTTGTTTTCCGGGTTGTCCTACGAGCAGTACTTC
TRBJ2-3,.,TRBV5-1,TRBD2,CASSGGLAASTDTQYF,TGCGCCAGCAGCGGTGGACTAGCGGCTAGCACAGATACGCAGTATTTT
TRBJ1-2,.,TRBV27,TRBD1,CASSWAGGNYGYTF,TGTGCCAGCAGTTGGGCAGGGGGAAACTATGGCTACACCTTC
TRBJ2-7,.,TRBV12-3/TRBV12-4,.,CASSLGAWEQYF,TGTGCCAGCAGTTTGGGAGCCTGGGAGCAGTACTTC
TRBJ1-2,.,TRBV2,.,CASRGTAGDNGYTF,TGTGCCAGCAGGGGTACGGCAGGGGACAATGGCTACACCTTC
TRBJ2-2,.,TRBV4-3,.,CASSQEGQGFMDTGELFF,TGCGCCAGCAGCCAAGAAGGGCAGGGTTTCATGGACACCGGGGAGCTGTTTTTT
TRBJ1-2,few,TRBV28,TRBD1,CASSFQTGGDRDGYTF,TGTGCCAGCAGTTTCCAAACAGGGGGCGATCGAGATGGCTACACCTTC
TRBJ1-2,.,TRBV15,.,CATSTPRSVYGYTF,TGTGCCACCAGCACCCCGAGGAGCGTCTATGGCTACACCTTC
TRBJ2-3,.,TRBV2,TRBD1,CASRRQGAPIYTDTQYF,TGTGCCAGCAGAAGACAGGGGGCCCCGATATACACAGATACGCAGTATTTT
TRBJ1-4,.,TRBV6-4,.,CASSQTGRTNEKLFF,TGTGCCAGCAGTCAGACAGGAAGAACTAATGAAAAACTGTTTTTT
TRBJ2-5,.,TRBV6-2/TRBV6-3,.,CASSSSGLIQETQYF,TGTGCCAGCAGTTCCTCGGGACTGATCCAAGAGACCCAGTACTTC
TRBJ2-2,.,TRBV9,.,CASSVGVADTGELFF,TGTGCCAGCAGCGTAGGGGTGGCGGACACCGGGGAGCTGTTTTTT
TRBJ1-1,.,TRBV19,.,CASSPHLNTEAFF,TGTGCCAGTAGTCCCCATCTGAACACTGAAGCTTTCTTT
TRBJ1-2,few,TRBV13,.,CASTGPGEGNYGYTF,TGTGCCAGCACCGGCCCAGGGGAGGGTAACTATGGCTACACCTTC
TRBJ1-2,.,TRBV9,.,CASSVDRAHGYTF,TGTGCCAGCAGCGTCGACAGAGCGCATGGCTACACCTTC
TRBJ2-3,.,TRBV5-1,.,CASSSTGSTDTQYF,TGCGCCAGCAGCTCGACAGGTAGCACAGATACGCAGTATTTT
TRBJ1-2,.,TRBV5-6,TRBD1,CASSQGQGYGYTF,TGTGCCAGCAGCCAGGGACAGGGGTATGGCTACACCTTC